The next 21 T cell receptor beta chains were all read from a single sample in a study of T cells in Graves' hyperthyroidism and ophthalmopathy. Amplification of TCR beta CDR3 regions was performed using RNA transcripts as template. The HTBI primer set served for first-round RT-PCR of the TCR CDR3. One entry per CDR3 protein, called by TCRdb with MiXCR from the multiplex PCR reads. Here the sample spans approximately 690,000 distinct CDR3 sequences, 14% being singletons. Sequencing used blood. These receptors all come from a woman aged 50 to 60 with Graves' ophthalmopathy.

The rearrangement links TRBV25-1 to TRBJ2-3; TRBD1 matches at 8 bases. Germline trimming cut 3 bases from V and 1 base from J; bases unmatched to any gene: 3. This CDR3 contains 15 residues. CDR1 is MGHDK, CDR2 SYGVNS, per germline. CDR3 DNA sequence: TGTGCCAGCAGTGAGACGGGACAGGGCACAGATACGCAGTATTTT. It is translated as CASSETGQGTDTQYF.

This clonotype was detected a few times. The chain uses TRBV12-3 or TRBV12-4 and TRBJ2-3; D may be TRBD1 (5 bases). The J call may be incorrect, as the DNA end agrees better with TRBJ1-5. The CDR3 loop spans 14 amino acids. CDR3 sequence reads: CASLEQGSSDTQHF. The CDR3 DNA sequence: TGTGCCAGCCTAGAGCAGGGTAGTTCAGATACGCAGCATTTT.

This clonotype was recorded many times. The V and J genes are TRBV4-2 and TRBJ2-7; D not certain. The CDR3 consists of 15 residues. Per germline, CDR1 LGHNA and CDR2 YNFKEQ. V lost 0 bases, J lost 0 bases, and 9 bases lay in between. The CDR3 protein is CASSQDESYSYEQYF. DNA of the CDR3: TGTGCCAGCAGCCAAGATGAATCCTACTCCTACGAGCAGTACTTC.

The CDR3 DNA reads as TGCGCCAGCAGTCCGAATATAGGCCGAGTGGGCAATGAGCAGTTCTTC. It codes for CASSPNIGRVGNEQFF. The V and J genes are TRBV10-2 and TRBJ2-1, with D hard to call. Trimming took off 5 bases at V and 6 bases at J, with 20 bases between the two ends. Per the germline V gene, CDR1 is WSHSY and CDR2 is SAAADI. CDR3 length: 16 residues.

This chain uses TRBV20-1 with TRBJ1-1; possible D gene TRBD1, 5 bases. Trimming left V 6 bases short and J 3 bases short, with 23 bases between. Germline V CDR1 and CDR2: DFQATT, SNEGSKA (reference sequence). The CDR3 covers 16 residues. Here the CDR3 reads CSAVGFGAGSYTEAFF. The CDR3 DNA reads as TGCAGTGCCGTCGGGTTTGGAGCAGGGTCGTACACTGAAGCTTTCTTT.

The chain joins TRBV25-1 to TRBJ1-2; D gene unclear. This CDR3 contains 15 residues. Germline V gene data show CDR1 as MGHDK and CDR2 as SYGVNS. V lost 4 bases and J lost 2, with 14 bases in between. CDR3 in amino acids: CASSAARGSNYGYTF. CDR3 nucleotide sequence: TGTGCCAGCAGTGCCGCTCGGGGATCGAACTATGGCTACACCTTC.

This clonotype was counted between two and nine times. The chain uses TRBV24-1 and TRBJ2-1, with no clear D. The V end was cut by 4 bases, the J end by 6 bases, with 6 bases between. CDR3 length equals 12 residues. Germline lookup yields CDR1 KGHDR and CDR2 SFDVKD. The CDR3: CATSEYSNEQFF. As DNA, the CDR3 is TGTGCCACCAGTGAATACTCCAATGAGCAGTTCTTC.

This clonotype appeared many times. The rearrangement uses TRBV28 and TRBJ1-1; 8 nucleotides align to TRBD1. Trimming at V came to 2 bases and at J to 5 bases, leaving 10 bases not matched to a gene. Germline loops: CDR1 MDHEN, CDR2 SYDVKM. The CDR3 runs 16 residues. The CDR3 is CASSLLLDRGGTEAFF. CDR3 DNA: TGTGCCAGCAGTTTACTACTAGACAGGGGTGGGACTGAAGCTTTCTTT.

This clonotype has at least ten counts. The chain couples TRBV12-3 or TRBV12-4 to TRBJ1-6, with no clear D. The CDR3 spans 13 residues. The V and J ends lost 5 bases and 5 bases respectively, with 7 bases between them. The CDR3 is CASSTAHNSPLHF. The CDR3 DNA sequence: TGTGCCAGCAGTACAGCTCATAATTCACCCCTCCACTTT.

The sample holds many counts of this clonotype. The CDR3 spells CSVQTVVPNYGYTF. CDR3 DNA sequence: TGCAGTGTCCAAACCGTGGTGCCCAACTATGGCTACACCTTC. This chain connects TRBV20-1 to TRBJ1-2; no reliable D call. Germline V gene lookup returns CDR1 DFQATT and CDR2 SNEGSKA (reference sequence). Between the trimmed V and J ends, which lost 7 bases and 2 bases, there was a span of 17 bases. The CDR3 extends over 14 amino acids.

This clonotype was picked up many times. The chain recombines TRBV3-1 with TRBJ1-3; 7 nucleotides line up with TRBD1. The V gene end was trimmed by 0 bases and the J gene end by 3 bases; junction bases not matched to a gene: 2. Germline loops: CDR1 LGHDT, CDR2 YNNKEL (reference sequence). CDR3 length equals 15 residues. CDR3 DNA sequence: TGTGCCAGCAGCCAAGAACAGGGGTATGGAAACACCATATATTTT. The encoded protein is CASSQEQGYGNTIYF. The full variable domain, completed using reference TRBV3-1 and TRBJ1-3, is DTAVSQTPKYLVTQMGNDKSIKCEQNLGHDTMYWYKQDSKKFLKIMFSYNNKELIINETVPNRFSPKSPDKAHLNLHINSLELGDSAVYFCASSQEQGYGNTIYFGEGSWLTVV.

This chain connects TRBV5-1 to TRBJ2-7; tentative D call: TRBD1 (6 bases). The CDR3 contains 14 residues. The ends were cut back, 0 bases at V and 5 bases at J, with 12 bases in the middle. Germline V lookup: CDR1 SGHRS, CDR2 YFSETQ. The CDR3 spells CASSLDRVANEQYF. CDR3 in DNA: TGCGCCAGCAGCTTGGACAGGGTTGCTAACGAGCAGTACTTC.

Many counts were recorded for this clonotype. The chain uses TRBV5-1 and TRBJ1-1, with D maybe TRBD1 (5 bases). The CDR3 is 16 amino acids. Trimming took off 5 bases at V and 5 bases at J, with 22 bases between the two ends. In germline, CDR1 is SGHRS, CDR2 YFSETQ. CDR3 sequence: CASRRTATGSQTEAFF. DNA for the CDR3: TGCGCCAGCAGACGAACAGCCACAGGATCTCAAACTGAAGCTTTCTTT.

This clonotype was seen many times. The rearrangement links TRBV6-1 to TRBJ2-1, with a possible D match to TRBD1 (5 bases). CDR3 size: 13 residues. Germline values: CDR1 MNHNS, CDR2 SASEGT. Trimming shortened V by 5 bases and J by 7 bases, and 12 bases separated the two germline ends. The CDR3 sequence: CASSMGRMNEQFF. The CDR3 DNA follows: TGTGCCAGCAGTATGGGGCGAATGAATGAGCAGTTCTTC.

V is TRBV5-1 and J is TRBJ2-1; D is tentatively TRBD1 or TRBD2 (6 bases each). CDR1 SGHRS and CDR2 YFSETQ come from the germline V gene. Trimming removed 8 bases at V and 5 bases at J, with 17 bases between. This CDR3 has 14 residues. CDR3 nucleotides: TGCGCCAGTGGACAGTCGGGGGCAAACAATGAGCAGTTCTTC. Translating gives CASGQSGANNEQFF.

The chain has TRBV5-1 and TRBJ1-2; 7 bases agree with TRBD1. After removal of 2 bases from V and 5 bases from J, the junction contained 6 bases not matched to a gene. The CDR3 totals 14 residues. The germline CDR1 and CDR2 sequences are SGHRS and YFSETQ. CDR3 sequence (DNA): TGCGCCAGCAGCTTAACGGGACAGTCATATGGCTACACCTTC. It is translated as CASSLTGQSYGYTF.

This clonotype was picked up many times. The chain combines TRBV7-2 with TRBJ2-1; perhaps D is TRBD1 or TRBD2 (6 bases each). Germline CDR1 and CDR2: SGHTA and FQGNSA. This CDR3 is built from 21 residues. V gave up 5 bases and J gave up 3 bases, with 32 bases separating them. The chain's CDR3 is CASSETGTRTTREEIYNEQFF. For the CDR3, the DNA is TGTGCCAGCAGCGAGACCGGGACAAGGACTACTAGGGAAGAGATCTACAATGAGCAGTTCTTC.

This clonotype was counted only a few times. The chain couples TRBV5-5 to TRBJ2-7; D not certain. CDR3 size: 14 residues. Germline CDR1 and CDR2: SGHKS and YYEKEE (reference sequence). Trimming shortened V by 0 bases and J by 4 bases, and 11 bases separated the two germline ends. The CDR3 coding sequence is TGTGCCAGCAGCTTGGCCAGGCGAGTATACGAGCAGTACTTC. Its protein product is CASSLARRVYEQYF.

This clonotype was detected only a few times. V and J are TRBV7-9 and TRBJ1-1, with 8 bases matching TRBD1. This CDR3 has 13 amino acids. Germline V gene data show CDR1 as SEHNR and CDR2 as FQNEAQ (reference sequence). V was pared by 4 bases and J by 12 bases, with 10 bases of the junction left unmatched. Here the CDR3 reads CASSYEAGGWTFF. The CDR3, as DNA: TGTGCCAGCAGCTATGAAGCAGGGGGCTGGACTTTCTTT.

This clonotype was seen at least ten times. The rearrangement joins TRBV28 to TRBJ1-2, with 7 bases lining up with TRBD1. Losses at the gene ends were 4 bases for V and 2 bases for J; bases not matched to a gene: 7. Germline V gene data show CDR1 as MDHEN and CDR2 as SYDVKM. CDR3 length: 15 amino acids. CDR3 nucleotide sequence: TGTGCCAGCAGTTCGCCCGGGACAGAAAACTATGGCTACACCTTC. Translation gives CASSSPGTENYGYTF.

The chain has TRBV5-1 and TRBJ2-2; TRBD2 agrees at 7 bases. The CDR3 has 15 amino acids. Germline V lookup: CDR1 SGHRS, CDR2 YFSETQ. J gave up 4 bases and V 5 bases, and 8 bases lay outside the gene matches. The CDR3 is CASSLLAASTGELFF. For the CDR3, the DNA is TGCGCCAGCAGTCTTCTAGCGGCGAGCACCGGGGAGCTGTTTTTT.